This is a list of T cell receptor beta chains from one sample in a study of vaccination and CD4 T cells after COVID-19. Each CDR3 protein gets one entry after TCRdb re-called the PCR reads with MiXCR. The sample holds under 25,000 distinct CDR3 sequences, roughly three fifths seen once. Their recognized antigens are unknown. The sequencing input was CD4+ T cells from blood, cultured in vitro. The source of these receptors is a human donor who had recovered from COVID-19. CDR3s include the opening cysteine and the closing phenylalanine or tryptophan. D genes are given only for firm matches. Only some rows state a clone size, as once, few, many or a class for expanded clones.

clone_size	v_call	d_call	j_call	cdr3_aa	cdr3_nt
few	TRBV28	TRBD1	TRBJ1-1	CASSVTGVATEAFF	TGTGCCAGCAGCGTAACAGGGGTGGCCACTGAAGCTTTCTTT
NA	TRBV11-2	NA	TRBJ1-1	CASAMVGAEAFF	TGTGCCAGCGCCATGGTTGGCGCTGAAGCTTTCTTT
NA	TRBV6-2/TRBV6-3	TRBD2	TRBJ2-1	CASSRLAGVVNEQFF	TGTGCCAGCAGTCGGCTAGCGGGAGTTGTCAATGAGCAGTTCTTC
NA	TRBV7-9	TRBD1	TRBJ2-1	CASSLEQGMNEQFF	TGTGCCAGCAGCTTAGAACAGGGGATGAATGAGCAGTTCTTC
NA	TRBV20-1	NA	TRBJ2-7	CSANRASEQYF	TGCAGTGCAAACAGGGCTTCCGAGCAGTACTTC
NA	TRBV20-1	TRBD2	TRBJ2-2	CSAQREAVGELFF	TGCAGTGCCCAGCGGGAGGCCGTCGGGGAGCTGTTTTTT
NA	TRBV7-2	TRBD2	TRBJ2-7	CASSLEAGGPYEQYF	TGTGCCAGCAGCTTAGAAGCGGGAGGGCCCTACGAGCAGTACTTC
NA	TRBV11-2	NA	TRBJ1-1	CASSLREGEAFF	TGTGCCAGCAGCCTCAGGGAAGGGGAAGCTTTCTTT
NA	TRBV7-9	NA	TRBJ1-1	CASSPAGGRFEAFF	TGTGCCAGCAGCCCAGCCGGGGGTCGGTTCGAAGCTTTCTTT
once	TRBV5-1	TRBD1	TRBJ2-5	CASSADRGRETQYF	TGCGCCAGCAGCGCCGACAGGGGTAGGGAGACCCAGTACTTC
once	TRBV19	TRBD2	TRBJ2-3	CASSRTTSSTDTQYF	TGTGCCAGTAGCCGGACGACTAGCAGCACAGATACGCAGTATTTT
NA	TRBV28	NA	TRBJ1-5	CASLLGAGGNQPQHF	TGTGCCAGCCTCCTTGGAGCTGGGGGAAATCAGCCCCAGCATTTT
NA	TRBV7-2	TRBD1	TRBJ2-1	CASRTTGTGDHEQFF	TGTGCCAGCAGAACAACCGGGACAGGGGACCATGAGCAGTTCTTC
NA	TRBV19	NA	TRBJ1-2	CASSSVDLANYGYTF	TGTGCCAGTAGTAGCGTCGATTTAGCTAACTATGGCTACACCTTC
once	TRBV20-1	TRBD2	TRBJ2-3	CSASAGRGKDTQYF	TGCAGTGCTAGCGCCGGGAGGGGAAAAGATACGCAGTATTTT
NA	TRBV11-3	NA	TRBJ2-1	CASSPLRGYEQFF	TGTGCCAGCAGCCCTCTCCGGGGCTATGAGCAGTTCTTC
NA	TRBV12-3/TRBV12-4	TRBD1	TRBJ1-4	CASSGRTGYEKLFF	TGTGCCAGCAGCGGGCGGACAGGGTATGAAAAACTGTTTTTT